This TCR beta chain was profiled in a study of T cells of healthy individuals. V was clipped by 0 bases and J by 7 bases, with 4 bases between them. The CDR3 totals 13 residues. TCRdb reanalysed the 5' RACE reads using MiXCR and keeps one entry per CDR3 protein. Among 100,000 or so distinct CDR3 sequences listed, roughly 15% were seen once. In this sample, this clonotype turned up many times. The genes are TRBV12-3 or TRBV12-4 and TRBJ1-6, with D unclear. The TCR was taken from a human donor in good health. CDR3 protein: CASSLAQNSPLHF. CDR3 bases: TGTGCCAGCAGTTTAGCGCAGAATTCACCCCTCCACTTT.